These 2 T cell receptor beta chains were sequenced from one sample in a study of cytomegalovirus exposure and HLA in healthy donors. PCR primers comprised 60 Vbeta and 13 Jbeta primers. Profiled with immunoSEQ multiplex PCR; TCRdb holds only in-frame clones, not every one. The table shows about 210,000 clones, with about four fifths occurring only once. Sequenced input: PBMCs. Receptors originate from a male donor in good health and CMV-seropositive.

The chain carries TRBV27 and TRBJ1-5; 9 bases fit TRBD1. V lost 2 bases and J lost 0; bases outside the gene matches: 2. The CDR3 loop spans 16 amino acids. Germline V gene lookup returns CDR1 MNHEY and CDR2 SMNVEV (reference sequence). In DNA form, the CDR3 reads TGTGCCAGCAGTTTAAGGACAGGGGTTAGCAATCAGCCCCAGCATTTT. Its protein product is CASSLRTGVSNQPQHF.

This clone was detected only a few times. The V call is TRBV6-6, the J call TRBJ2-3; TRBD1 is a possible D gene (6 bases). Trimming removed 8 bases at V and 0 bases at J, with 15 bases between. The V gene's germline CDR1 is MNHNY and CDR2 SVGAGI (reference sequence). The CDR3 is 15 amino acids. The CDR3 nucleotides read TGTGCCAGCCGACAGGACGCAGCTAGCACAGATACGCAGTATTTT. Translated, it gives CASRQDAASTDTQYF.